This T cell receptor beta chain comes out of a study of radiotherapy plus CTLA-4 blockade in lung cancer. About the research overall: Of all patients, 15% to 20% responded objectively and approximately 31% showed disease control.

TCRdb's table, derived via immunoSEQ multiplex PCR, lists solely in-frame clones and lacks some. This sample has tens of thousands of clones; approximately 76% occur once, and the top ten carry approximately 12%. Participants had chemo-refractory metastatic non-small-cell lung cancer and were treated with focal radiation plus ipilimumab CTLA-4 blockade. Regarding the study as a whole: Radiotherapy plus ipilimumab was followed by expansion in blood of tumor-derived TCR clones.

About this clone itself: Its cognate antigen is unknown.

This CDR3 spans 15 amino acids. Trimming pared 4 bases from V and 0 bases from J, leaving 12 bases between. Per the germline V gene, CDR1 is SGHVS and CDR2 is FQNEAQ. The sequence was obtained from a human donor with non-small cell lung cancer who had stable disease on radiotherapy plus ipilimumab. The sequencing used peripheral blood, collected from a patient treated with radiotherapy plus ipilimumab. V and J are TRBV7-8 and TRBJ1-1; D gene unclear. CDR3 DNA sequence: TGTGCCAGCAGCTCCCGAGGTTCGTTGAACACTGAAGCTTTCTTT. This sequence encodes CASSSRGSLNTEAFF.